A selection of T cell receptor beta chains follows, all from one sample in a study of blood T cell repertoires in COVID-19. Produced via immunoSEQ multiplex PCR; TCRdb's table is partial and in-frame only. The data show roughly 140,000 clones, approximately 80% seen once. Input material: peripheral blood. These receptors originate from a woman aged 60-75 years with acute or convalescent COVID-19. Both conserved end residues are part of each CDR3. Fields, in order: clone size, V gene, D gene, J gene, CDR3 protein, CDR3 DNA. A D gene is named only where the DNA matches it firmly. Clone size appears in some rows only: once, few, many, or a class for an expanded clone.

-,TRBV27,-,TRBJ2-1,CASSLPGGNSRGEQFF,TGTGCCAGCAGTCTTCCGGGCGGGAACTCTCGGGGTGAGCAGTTCTTC
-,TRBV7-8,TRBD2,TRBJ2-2,CASSLGLAGGPGELFF,TGTGCCAGCAGCCTGGGACTAGCGGGAGGGCCGGGGGAGCTGTTTTTT
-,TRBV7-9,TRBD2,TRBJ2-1,CASSKERPRASGSIGPYNEQFF,TGTGCCAGCAGCAAAGAAAGGCCGAGGGCTAGCGGGAGTATAGGCCCTTACAATGAGCAGTTCTTC
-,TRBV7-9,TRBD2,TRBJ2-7,CASSLGAGLLSYEQYF,TGTGCCAGCAGCTTAGGAGCGGGACTCTTGTCCTACGAGCAGTACTTC
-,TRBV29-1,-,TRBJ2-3,CSLSRTDTQYF,TGCAGCCTCTCCAGGACAGATACGCAGTATTTT
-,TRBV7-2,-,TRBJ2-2,CASSRILQRTGELFF,TGTGCCAGCAGCCGCATCTTACAGAGAACCGGGGAGCTGTTTTTT
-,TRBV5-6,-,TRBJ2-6,CASSLSEEPGANVLTF,TGTGCCAGCAGCTTAAGCGAAGAACCTGGGGCCAACGTCCTGACTTTC
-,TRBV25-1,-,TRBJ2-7,CASSVGHPRDEQYF,TGTGCCAGCAGTGTGGGACACCCACGGGACGAGCAGTACTTC
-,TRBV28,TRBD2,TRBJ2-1,CASSFASGRSPDEQFF,TGTGCCAGCAGTTTTGCTAGCGGGAGGTCTCCGGATGAGCAGTTCTTC
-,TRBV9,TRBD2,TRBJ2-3,CASSARAGVADTQYF,TGTGCCAGCAGCGCAAGAGCGGGAGTGGCAGATACGCAGTATTTT
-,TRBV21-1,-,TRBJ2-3,CASSKGTLAGGVNTQYF,TGTGCCAGCAGCAAAGGAACACTAGCGGGAGGGGTGAATACGCAGTATTTT
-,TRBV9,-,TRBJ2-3,CASSVGSSRDTDTQYF,TGTGCCAGCAGCGTAGGTAGTAGCCGGGACACAGATACGCAGTATTTT
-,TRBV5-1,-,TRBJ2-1,CASSLVNTAGYNEQFF,TGCGCCAGCAGCTTGGTAAACACAGCTGGCTACAATGAGCAGTTCTTC
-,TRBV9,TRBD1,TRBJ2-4,CASSRGQGPDIQYF,TGTGCCAGCAGCAGGGGACAGGGGCCGGACATTCAGTACTTC
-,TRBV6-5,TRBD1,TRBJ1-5,CASRPGGDQPQHF,TGTGCCAGCAGACCAGGGGGCGATCAGCCCCAGCATTTT
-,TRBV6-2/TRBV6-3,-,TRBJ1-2,CASSYSRSGLRGYTF,TGTGCCAGCAGTTACTCGAGGTCAGGGTTGCGGGGCTACACCTTC
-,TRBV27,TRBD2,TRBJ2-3,CASSNSGRDTDTQYF,TGTGCCAGCAGTAATAGCGGGAGGGACACAGATACGCAGTATTTT
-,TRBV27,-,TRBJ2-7,CASSFTSGSYEQYF,TGTGCCAGCAGCTTTACTAGTGGCTCCTACGAGCAGTACTTC
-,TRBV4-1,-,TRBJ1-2,CASSPDGGNLRGYTF,TGCGCCAGCTCTCCCGACGGGGGAAACCTCCGTGGCTACACCTTC
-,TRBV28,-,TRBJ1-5,CASSRALDEPQHF,TGTGCCAGCAGTCGAGCCCTAGATGAGCCCCAGCATTTT
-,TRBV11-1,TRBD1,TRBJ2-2,CASRGTGPGELFF,TGTGCCAGCAGAGGGACAGGGCCCGGGGAGCTGTTTTTT
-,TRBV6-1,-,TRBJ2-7,CASSEGSTGVRYEQYF,TGTGCCAGCAGTGAAGGATCTACCGGTGTACGCTACGAGCAGTACTTC
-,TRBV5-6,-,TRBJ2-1,CASSPYEREQFF,TGTGCCAGCAGCCCTTATGAACGGGAGCAGTTCTTC
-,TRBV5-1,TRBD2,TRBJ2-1,CASSLGLAGVGEQFF,TGCGCCAGCAGCTTGGGACTAGCGGGAGTAGGTGAGCAGTTCTTC
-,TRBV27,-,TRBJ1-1,CASSLSLGVATEAFF,TGTGCCAGCAGTTTATCGCTTGGAGTCGCCACTGAAGCTTTCTTT
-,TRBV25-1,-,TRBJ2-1,CASSQLWGASNEQFF,TGTGCCAGCAGCCAACTGTGGGGAGCTTCAAATGAGCAGTTCTTC
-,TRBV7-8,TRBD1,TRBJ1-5,CASSLVQGNQPQHF,TGTGCCAGCAGCTTAGTACAGGGGAATCAGCCCCAGCATTTT
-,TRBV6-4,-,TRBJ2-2,CASMEGGGTGELFF,TGTGCCAGCATGGAGGGAGGTGGAACCGGGGAGCTGTTTTTT
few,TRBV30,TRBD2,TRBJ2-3,CAWASGRGTDTQYF,TGTGCCTGGGCTAGCGGGAGGGGAACAGATACGCAGTATTTT
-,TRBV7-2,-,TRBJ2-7,CASSLRGLTNEQYF,TGTGCCAGCAGCTTACGAGGACTCACCAACGAGCAGTACTTC
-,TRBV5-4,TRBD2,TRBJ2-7,CASSLDGSGRAYEQYF,TGTGCCAGCAGCTTGGATGGTAGCGGGAGGGCGTACGAGCAGTACTTC
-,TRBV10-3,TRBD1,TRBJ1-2,CAIEGGTGALYGYTF,TGTGCCATCGAAGGCGGGACAGGGGCGCTCTATGGCTACACCTTC
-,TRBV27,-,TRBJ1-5,CASSFGPGKPQHF,TGTGCCAGCAGTTTCGGCCCCGGGAAGCCCCAGCATTTT
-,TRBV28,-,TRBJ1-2,CASSFRAGHGYTF,TGTGCCAGCAGTTTTAGGGCAGGGCATGGCTACACCTTC
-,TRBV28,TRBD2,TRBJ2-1,CASSSPTSGRRNEQFF,TGTGCCAGCAGTTCTCCGACTAGCGGGAGAAGGAATGAGCAGTTCTTC
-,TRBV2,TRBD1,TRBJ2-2,CASRQGARRELFF,TGTGCCAGTCGACAGGGGGCGCGGAGGGAGCTGTTTTTT
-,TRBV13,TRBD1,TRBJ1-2,CASSLSGGDYGYTF,TGTGCCAGCAGCTTATCAGGGGGCGACTATGGCTACACCTTC
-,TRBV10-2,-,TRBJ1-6,CASSPDSSYNSPLHF,TGCGCCAGCAGTCCGGACAGCTCCTATAATTCACCCCTCCACTTT
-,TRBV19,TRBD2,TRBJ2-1,CASSTRGLAGVGLHAEQFF,TGTGCCAGTAGTACCCGGGGACTAGCGGGAGTTGGGCTCCACGCTGAGCAGTTCTTC
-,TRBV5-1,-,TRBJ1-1,CASSLYRPGAGDTEAFF,TGCGCCAGCAGCTTGTACCGCCCGGGGGCGGGAGACACTGAAGCTTTCTTT
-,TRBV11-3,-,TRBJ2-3,CASSPNSDTQYF,TGTGCCAGCAGCCCCAATTCAGATACGCAGTATTTT
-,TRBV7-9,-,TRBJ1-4,CASSLTHGNEKLFF,TGTGCCAGCAGCTTGACTCATGGTAATGAAAAACTGTTTTTT
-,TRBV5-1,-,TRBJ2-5,CASSTSPGTFQETQYF,TGCGCCAGCAGCACCTCTCCCGGGACATTCCAAGAGACCCAGTACTTC
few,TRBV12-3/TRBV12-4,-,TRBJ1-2,CASSLGADYGYTF,TGTGCCAGCAGTTTAGGGGCAGACTATGGCTACACCTTC
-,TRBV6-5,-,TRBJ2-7,CASRTPAYEQYF,TGTGCCAGCAGGACTCCGGCCTACGAGCAGTACTTC
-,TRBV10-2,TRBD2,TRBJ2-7,CATSQFERGTYEQYF,TGCGCCACCTCACAGTTCGAGCGGGGGACCTACGAGCAGTACTTC
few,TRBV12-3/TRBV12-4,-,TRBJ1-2,CASSLTVNYGYTF,TGTGCCAGCAGTTTGACAGTCAACTATGGCTACACCTTC
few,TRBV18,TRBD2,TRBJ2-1,CASSPGLAGDPLGSNEQFF,TGTGCCAGCTCACCAGGACTAGCGGGAGATCCCCTGGGTAGCAATGAGCAGTTCTTC
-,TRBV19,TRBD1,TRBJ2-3,CASSLGQGAGTDTQYF,TGTGCCAGTAGTTTAGGACAGGGGGCTGGTACGGATACGCAGTATTTT
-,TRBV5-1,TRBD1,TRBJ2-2,CASSNKGATGELFF,TGCGCCAGCAGCAATAAGGGGGCGACGGGGGAGCTGTTTTTT
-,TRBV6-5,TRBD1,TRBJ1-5,CASSSRDRPNQPQHF,TGTGCCAGCAGTTCCCGGGACAGGCCGAATCAGCCCCAGCATTTT
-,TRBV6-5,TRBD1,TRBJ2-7,CASRGTGNYEQYF,TGTGCCAGCAGAGGGACAGGAAACTACGAGCAGTACTTC
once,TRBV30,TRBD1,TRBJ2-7,CAWSGQDSYEQYF,TGTGCCTGGAGCGGACAGGATTCCTACGAGCAGTACTTC
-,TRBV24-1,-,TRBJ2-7,CATSVVSQAYEQYF,TGTGCCACCAGTGTAGTCTCTCAGGCCTACGAGCAGTACTTC